This T cell receptor beta chain originates from a study of beta chain features in type 1 diabetes (dated 2018 in TCRdb). Background on the whole study: Patients and healthy donors did not differ in mean age, gender distribution, total cell number or subset yield. A total of 100 million to 110 million sorted cells were examined across all samples, and a strong correlation was observed between cell number per subset and RNA yield. Naive and central memory subsets were obtained from all 30 or so donors, but regulatory and stem cell-like memory subsets were isolated from only 8 patients and roughly 8 healthy donors. The study compared the TCRB repertoires of sorted circulating CD4+ T cell subsets in recently diagnosed type 1 diabetes patients with those in matched healthy donors.

Points on this clone: Its antigen has not been determined. No base qualities exist here, and no much larger clone lies one base off it.

Clipping removes 4 bases from V and 10 bases from J, with 14 as the unmatched junction base count. Looking up the germline V gene yields CDR1 SGDLS and CDR2 YYNGEE. CDR3 length: 16 amino acids, cysteine to phenylalanine. Kept here is only the CDR3 DNA, which spans 48 bases and is read in frame from base 1. From each donor, a single peripheral blood sample of about 100 mL on average was drawn into heparinised tubes. A BD FACSAria II was used to sort naive, central memory, regulatory and stem cell-like memory CD4+ T cells with a panel that included CD45RO, CCR7, CD25, CD127, CD95 and CD27. A purity above 95% was achieved for all sorted populations. PBMCs were isolated immediately by Lymphoprep density gradient centrifugation and stained directly without culture. So that batch effects would be minimized, each experiment stained and sorted samples in pairs, pairing one healthy donor with one patient.

Summary of the overall study and its limitations: Because the HLA sub-analyses included only small numbers of individuals, any influence of HLA type on TCRB rearrangement was left unresolved. A moderate but significant shortening of TCRB CDR3 length was observed in type 1 diabetes patients in all four CD4+ subsets. The naive, central memory and regulatory TCRB repertoires appeared to resemble one another more closely among patients than among healthy donors. At VDJ recombination sites, patients with type 1 diabetes made fewer insertions and deleted more nucleotides, a pattern implying thymic rearrangement abnormalities. Shorter templates might have been favored by PCR, but patient and control samples were amplified and corrected together, so both groups would have been affected equally by any skew. Because cDNA was sequenced instead of genomic DNA, highly expressing activated cells could be over-represented, though the groups showed no difference in activation or CD3 levels.

The entire amount of isolated RNA was reverse transcribed using the High Capacity cDNA Reverse Transcription Kit, so the sequenced TCRB transcripts were expressed ones. Naive, central memory and regulatory T cell samples underwent deep immunoSEQ sequencing, averaging around 4 million total reads per sample. After sorted cells were lysed in RLT buffer, RNA was extracted with DNase-treated RNeasy Micro or Mini kits, with the choice depending on cell number. To prevent cross-contamination, every cell subset was processed on its own, while patient and healthy donor samples were processed together. Using the immunoSEQ multiplex PCR, TCRB sequences were amplified from cDNA into 87-bp fragments spanning the CDR3 region. Sequencing of the amplicons was done on the Illumina HiSeq platform. As for the original processing: PCR bias was computationally corrected using synthetic template baselines, reads within Hamming distance 2 were collapsed, and singletons that could not be merged were discarded. Reads were aligned against IMGT to assign V, D and J genes, CDR3 length and insertions or deletions at six rearrangement sites. Within each subset, clonotype counts were normalized to sorted cell number, and only after that were true diversity and Gini coefficients computed with the tcR R package. Repertoire sharing was quantified using the overlap coefficient calculated on TCRB nucleotide sequences. The clones in this table, taken by TCRdb from immuneACCESS, are in-frame only. Not every clone is retained; where verified, under half of the shortfall comes from an unresolved V gene, and the cause of the rest is unknown. That table supplies the V and J calls and clone size; D and trimming were determined from the DNA. This sample gives under 300,000 clones in total; under 8.5% of them show up just once. In total, the top ten clones hold more than 0.8% of the sample.

Recombination connected TRBV9 to TRBJ2-1; 10 central bases correspond to TRBD2. The sample taken for sequencing was central memory CD4+ T cells from blood. The sequence derives from a woman aged 18-29 years in good health. The bases read TGTGCCAGCAGCCCCCCGGCGAGCGGGGGGGCTGGGGAGCAGTTCTTC. Its translation reads: CASSPPASGGAGEQFF.